Sequencing of this T cell receptor beta chain was carried out in a study of T cell responses to AZD1222 COVID-19 vaccine. As regards this clone: What it binds is not known.

Per germline, CDR1 LNHNV and CDR2 YYDKDF (reference sequence). Trimming stripped 5 bases from V and 7 bases from J, with 14 bases between. The CDR3 length is 14 residues. Profiling relied on immunoSEQ multiplex PCR, and the TCRdb table lists in-frame clones only, not all of them. The repertoire holds fewer than 150,000 clones, 80% to 90% seen once, with roughly 3.8% in the top ten. Study-wide findings and caveats: Within unmutated variant regions lay the reported targets of nearly half of spike-specific TCRs. Clonal diversity was possibly underestimated, and white British individuals and females predominated among donors. CD4 TCRs linked to vaccination spanned spike, dominating at 160-218 and 743-854.

The chain joins TRBV15 to TRBJ1-4; D gene unclear. The source material was peripheral blood, sampled on day 0 of AZD1222 vaccination. The clonotype originates from an adult in good health. The CDR3 here is CATSPTVYGEKLFF. In nucleotides, the CDR3 is TGTGCCACCAGCCCAACCGTATATGGTGAAAAACTGTTTTTT.